The 30 T cell receptor beta chains presented below share a single source sample, sequenced in a study of T cell responses to AZD1222 COVID-19 vaccine. TCRdb keeps only in-frame clones here, not all; method: immunoSEQ multiplex PCR. This sample carries roughly 150,000 clones, around 90% of them seen once, and the ten largest clones take roughly 6%. The source material was peripheral blood, sampled 28 days after the second AZD1222 dose. These receptors all stem from an adult who received the AZD1222 COVID-19 vaccine.

The genes are TRBV6-1 and TRBJ1-5; possibly TRBD1 for D (5 bases). Between the trimmed V and J ends, which lost 0 bases and 8 bases, there was a span of 11 bases. The germline V gene encodes CDR1 MNHNS and CDR2 SASEGT. This CDR3 spans 14 amino acids. CDR3: CASSEAGGIEPQHF. In DNA, the CDR3 is TGTGCCAGCAGTGAAGCGGGGGGTATCGAGCCCCAGCATTTT.

This sequence joins TRBV5-4 and TRBJ2-1; 7 bases align to TRBD2. V trimming: 1 base; J trimming: 3 bases; junction bases outside the gene matches: 4. The CDR3 has 15 residues. The germline V gene encodes CDR1 SGHNT and CDR2 YYREEE (reference sequence). The CDR3 is CASSLLQRDYNEQFF. In nucleotides, the CDR3 is TGTGCCAGCAGCTTGTTGCAGCGGGACTACAATGAGCAGTTCTTC.

The chain uses TRBV4-1 and TRBJ2-1; possible D gene TRBD1, 5 bases. The V end lost 7 bases, the J end lost 0 bases, and 13 bases lay between the germline ends. Germline CDR1 and CDR2: MGHRA and YSYEKL. The CDR3 runs to 15 residues. Written as DNA, the CDR3 is TGCGCCAGCACGATCGGGCAGGGCTCCTACAATGAGCAGTTCTTC. Translation gives CASTIGQGSYNEQFF.

Here the CDR3 reads CASSLRLAGGVGNEQFF. DNA of the CDR3: TGTGCCAGCAGTTTAAGACTAGCGGGAGGGGTGGGGAATGAGCAGTTCTTC. The V and J genes are TRBV27 and TRBJ2-1; TRBD2 matches at 14 bases. CDR1 is MNHEY, CDR2 SMNVEV, per germline (reference sequence). With V trimmed by 2 bases and J by 7 bases, 7 bases remained unmatched. The CDR3 consists of 17 residues.

V usage is TRBV7-3 and J usage is TRBJ2-2, with 8 bases matching TRBD2. Germline CDR1 reads SGHTA; CDR2 reads FQGTGA. V dropped 0 bases and J dropped 4; count of bases not matched to a gene: 1. This CDR3 region has 15 residues. Here the CDR3 reads CASSLTTSVTGELFF. DNA for the CDR3: TGTGCCAGCAGCTTAACGACTAGCGTCACCGGGGAGCTGTTTTTT.

The chain links TRBV5-1 to TRBJ2-5, with 12 bases lining up with TRBD1. This CDR3 is built from 15 residues. Germline V gene data show CDR1 as SGHRS and CDR2 as YFSETQ. V lost 4 bases and J lost 5; bases outside the gene matches: 6. The CDR3 bases are TGCGCCAGCAGCCCCCGGGACAGGGGGCCGGAGACCCAGTACTTC. Translation gives CASSPRDRGPETQYF.

J is TRBJ1-6 and V is TRBV9, with D unclear. Germline lookup yields CDR1 SGDLS and CDR2 YYNGEE. Trimming stripped 2 bases from V and 5 bases from J, with 8 bases between. The CDR3 consists of 14 residues. The CDR3 DNA is TGTGCCAGCAGCGTCCGGCAGGATAATTCACCCCTCCACTTT. Translating gives CASSVRQDNSPLHF.

This clone was detected only once. The genes are TRBV2 and TRBJ1-2; 8 nucleotides align to TRBD1. After removal of 4 bases from V and 5 bases from J, the junction contained 6 bases not matched to a gene. Germline CDR1 reads SNHLY; CDR2 reads FYNNEI. This CDR3 has 14 residues. For the CDR3, the DNA is TGTGCCAGCAGTGTGGACAGGGTAACGTATGGCTACACCTTC. This gives the protein CASSVDRVTYGYTF.

The V call is TRBV19, the J call TRBJ1-1, with D possibly TRBD1 on 5 matching bases. Trimming pared 7 bases from V and 0 bases from J, leaving 12 bases between. The CDR3 extends over 14 amino acids. CDR1 is LNHDA, CDR2 SQIVND, per germline (reference sequence). The CDR3 spells CASKRGNMNTEAFF. The CDR3 bases are TGTGCCAGTAAGCGGGGGAACATGAACACTGAAGCTTTCTTT.

The CDR3 DNA sequence: TGTGCCAGCAGCTTAGGGGCAGGGGAGTACGAGCAGTACTTC. Its translation is CASSLGAGEYEQYF. The genes are TRBV7-9 and TRBJ2-7; TRBD1 might be the D (6 bases). The CDR3 has 14 residues. The germline V and J ends were trimmed by 1 base and 4 bases, with 11 bases remaining between them. Germline CDR1 is SEHNR and CDR2 is FQNEAQ (reference sequence).

The CDR3 sequence: CASSEISDSNYGYTF. The CDR3, as DNA: TGTGCCAGCAGTGAAATCTCAGACTCTAACTATGGCTACACCTTC. The V and J genes are TRBV6-1 and TRBJ1-2; D is unclear. CDR3 length: 15 residues. V lost 2 bases to trimming and J lost 0 bases, with 10 bases between them. The V gene's germline CDR1 is MNHNS and CDR2 SASEGT.

The CDR3 DNA is TGTGCCAGCAGTTACCAAACCCGACATACTGGAAACACCATATATTTT. Amino acids: CASSYQTRHTGNTIYF. V usage is TRBV6-6 and J usage is TRBJ1-3; D remains unclear. Trimming took 2 bases from V and 2 from J, leaving 13 bases between them. This CDR3 has 16 amino acids. Germline lookup yields CDR1 MNHNY and CDR2 SVGAGI (reference sequence).

This clone was seen only a few times. The rearrangement links TRBV24-1 to TRBJ2-3; possible D gene TRBD2, 5 bases. The CDR3 covers 14 residues. CDR1 and CDR2 from the germline V gene are KGHDR and SFDVKD. Deletions cut 5 bases from V and 0 bases from J, with 8 bases between. CDR3 nucleotide sequence: TGTGCCACCAGTGGGGAGACTAGCACAGATACGCAGTATTTT. Protein sequence: CATSGETSTDTQYF.

V gene TRBV6-2 or TRBV6-3 combines with J gene TRBJ2-1, with 8 bases that match TRBD2. The CDR3 has 22 residues. Germline CDR1 and CDR2: MNHEY and SVGEGT. J was trimmed by 0 bases and V by 6 bases; bases with no gene match: 25. CDR3 DNA sequence: TGTGCCAGCAGCCCCCGGAACGGGGATGGGGCGGGAGGTTCGAGCTCCTACAATGAGCAGTTCTTC. As protein: CASSPRNGDGAGGSSSYNEQFF.

This clone was observed a single time. The CDR3 DNA sequence: TGTGCCAGCAGTGAAGAGATAGTCACAGATACGCAGTATTTT. This sequence encodes CASSEEIVTDTQYF. This sequence joins TRBV6-1 and TRBJ2-3; D not resolved. The CDR3 length is 14 residues. Germline V lookup: CDR1 MNHNS, CDR2 SASEGT. V was trimmed by 1 base and J by 2 bases, leaving 7 bases between them.

Only a few counts were recorded for this clone. This sequence joins TRBV3-1 (or the pseudogene TRBV3-2) and TRBJ2-3, with 9 bases that match TRBD2. CDR1 is LGHDT and CDR2 is YNNKEL in the germline V gene (reference sequence). The CDR3 is made up of 18 amino acids. The V segment lost 4 bases and the J segment 2 bases; nucleotides outside the gene matches: 13. In DNA form, the CDR3 reads TGTGCCAGCAGCCGCCGTACGACTAGCGGAAGGTCCACAGATACGCAGTATTTT. Its protein is CASSRRTTSGRSTDTQYF.

This rearrangement joins TRBV7-3 to TRBJ1-6; 7 bases are a match to TRBD1. The CDR3 has 13 residues. V lost 5 bases, J lost 8 bases, and 3 bases stayed unmatched. Germline CDR1 reads SGHTA; CDR2 reads FQGTGA. The CDR3 region is CASSEGADSPLHF. CDR3 nucleotide sequence: TGTGCCAGCAGCGAGGGGGCGGATTCACCCCTCCACTTT.

CDR3 protein: CASSLEGGASGYTF. The CDR3 nucleotides are TGCGCCAGCAGCTTAGAGGGGGGCGCGAGTGGCTACACCTTC. V gene TRBV5-1 combines with J gene TRBJ1-2; TRBD1 might be the D (6 bases). The CDR3 covers 14 residues. V was shortened by 2 bases and J by 7 bases, with 15 bases between the two germline ends. The V gene's germline CDR1 is SGHRS and CDR2 YFSETQ.

The chain carries TRBV6-5 and TRBJ1-5; tentatively, D is TRBD1 (5 bases). The CDR3 totals 14 residues. Trimming shortened V by 3 bases and J by 0 bases, and 6 bases separated the two germline ends. CDR1 MNHEY and CDR2 SVGAGI come from the germline V gene. CDR3 sequence reads: CASSYQGSNQPQHF. As DNA, the CDR3 is TGTGCCAGCAGTTATCAGGGTAGCAATCAGCCCCAGCATTTT.

The rearrangement uses TRBV11-2 and TRBJ1-1, with 9 bases aligning to TRBD1. Germline lookup yields CDR1 SGHAT and CDR2 FQNNGV. The V segment lost 5 bases and the J segment 4 bases; nucleotides outside the gene matches: 5. There are 14 residues in the CDR3. The CDR3 loop is CASSRGQGATEAFF. The CDR3 DNA sequence: TGTGCCAGCAGCCGGGGACAGGGTGCCACTGAAGCTTTCTTT.

This chain uses TRBV7-2 with TRBJ1-2, with 8 bases lining up with TRBD1. The germline CDR1 and CDR2 sequences are SGHTA and FQGNSA. Trimming took 5 bases from V and 1 from J; bases not matched to a gene: 6. The CDR3 is 15 residues long. CDR3 loop: CASSPPGQGNYGYTF. The CDR3 coding sequence is TGTGCCAGCAGCCCACCCGGACAGGGTAACTATGGCTACACCTTC.

This clone was seen a single time. This chain joins TRBV27 and TRBJ1-3; D gene ambiguous. Germline loops: CDR1 MNHEY, CDR2 SMNVEV (reference sequence). V lost 6 bases to trimming and J lost 3 bases, with 9 bases between them. The CDR3 sequence is 13 residues long. CDR3 DNA sequence: TGTGCCAGCAGGCCCGTCGGTGGAAACACCATATATTTT. It yields the protein CASRPVGGNTIYF.

The chain couples TRBV18 to TRBJ2-7; D could derive from TRBD1 or TRBD2 (5 bases each). The CDR3 runs to 15 residues. Germline V gene data show CDR1 as KGHSH and CDR2 as LQKENI. V lost 3 bases, J lost 0 bases, and 12 bases lay in between. As DNA, the CDR3 is TGTGCCAGCTCACCGCTCCGGGACCACTCCTACGAGCAGTACTTC. Translation gives CASSPLRDHSYEQYF.

The rearrangement joins TRBV5-4 to TRBJ1-6; possible D gene TRBD1, 6 bases. Germline assignment: CDR1 SGHNT and CDR2 YYREEE (reference sequence). V was shortened by 2 bases and J by 5 bases, with 14 bases between the two germline ends. The CDR3 is 16 residues long. Here the CDR3 DNA reads TGTGCCAGCAGCTTCTTGCCGGGACAAGATAATTCACCCCTCCACTTT. It is translated as CASSFLPGQDNSPLHF. Full variable domain (rest looked up from reference TRBV5-4 and TRBJ1-6): ETGVTQSPTHLIKTRGQQVTLRCSSQSGHNTVSWYQQALGQGPQFIFQYYREEENGRGNFPPRFSGLQFPNYSSELNVNALELDDSALYLCASSFLPGQDNSPLHFGNGTRLTVT.

This clone is a singleton in its sample. The chain couples TRBV7-9 to TRBJ2-2; 7 nucleotides align to TRBD2. The CDR3 is 16 residues long. V dropped 5 bases and J dropped 3; count of bases not matched to a gene: 9. The germline V gene encodes CDR1 SEHNR and CDR2 FQNEAQ (reference sequence). CDR3 in amino acids: CASSLTSGTYTGELFF. CDR3 bases: TGTGCCAGCAGCCTAACCAGCGGGACCTACACCGGGGAGCTGTTTTTT. Together with reference TRBV7-9 and TRBJ2-2, the CDR3 gives the full variable domain: DTGVSQNPRHKITKRGQNVTFRCDPISEHNRLYWYRQTLGQGPEFLTYFQNEAQLEKSRLLSDRFSAERPKGSFSTLEIQRTEQGDSAMYLCASSLTSGTYTGELFFGEGSRLTVL.

The CDR3 coding sequence is TGTGCCAGCAGTCCAATCCCCCGGGCAACAATCCGACAGACCCAGTACTTC. As protein: CASSPIPRATIRQTQYF. V and J are TRBV28 and TRBJ2-5; D gene ambiguous. The CDR3 runs 17 residues. V lost 5 bases and J 6 bases, leaving 25 bases between the germline ends. The germline gives CDR1 MDHEN, CDR2 SYDVKM.

J is TRBJ2-1 and V is TRBV9; 8 positions match TRBD2. Germline V gene lookup returns CDR1 SGDLS and CDR2 YYNGEE. Trimming cost V 3 bases and J 7 bases; bases outside gene matches: 15. The CDR3 sequence is 17 residues long. The DNA for the CDR3 is TGTGCCAGCAGCGAGCCAGCGGGGGAGCCTTCTCGGAATGAGCAGTTCTTC. Amino acid sequence: CASSEPAGEPSRNEQFF. The full variable domain, in which reference TRBV9 and TRBJ2-1 provide the parts outside the CDR3, is DSGVTQTPKHLITATGQRVTLRCSPRSGDLSVYWYQQSLDQGLQFLIQYYNGEERAKGNILERFSAQQFPDLHSELNLSSLELGDSALYFCASSEPAGEPSRNEQFFGPGTRLTVL.

The chain carries TRBV2 and TRBJ1-6; a weak D match, TRBD1 (5 bases). Germline lookup yields CDR1 SNHLY and CDR2 FYNNEI. With 5 bases removed from V and 11 bases from J, the gap between germline ends came to 13 bases. The length of the CDR3 is 13 residues. The DNA for the CDR3 is TGTGCCAGCAGTTCCCCGGGGGGTACACCCCTCCACTTT. Amino acids: CASSSPGGTPLHF.

The chain couples TRBV28 to TRBJ1-5; 7 nucleotides match TRBD1. With V trimmed by 6 bases and J by 2 bases, 4 bases remained unmatched. CDR3 length: 14 amino acids. Germline loops: CDR1 MDHEN, CDR2 SYDVKM. CDR3 sequence (DNA): TGTGCCAGCAGACAGGGGCTTGGCAATCAGCCCCAGCATTTT. As protein: CASRQGLGNQPQHF.

V and J are TRBV11-2 and TRBJ2-1; D gene ambiguous. V was shortened by 5 bases and J by 3 bases, with 14 bases between the two germline ends. The CDR3 is made up of 15 amino acids. CDR1 is SGHAT and CDR2 is FQNNGV in the germline V gene. The CDR3 region is CASSPSPAFYNEQFF. The CDR3 bases are TGTGCCAGCAGCCCGTCCCCCGCCTTCTACAATGAGCAGTTCTTC.